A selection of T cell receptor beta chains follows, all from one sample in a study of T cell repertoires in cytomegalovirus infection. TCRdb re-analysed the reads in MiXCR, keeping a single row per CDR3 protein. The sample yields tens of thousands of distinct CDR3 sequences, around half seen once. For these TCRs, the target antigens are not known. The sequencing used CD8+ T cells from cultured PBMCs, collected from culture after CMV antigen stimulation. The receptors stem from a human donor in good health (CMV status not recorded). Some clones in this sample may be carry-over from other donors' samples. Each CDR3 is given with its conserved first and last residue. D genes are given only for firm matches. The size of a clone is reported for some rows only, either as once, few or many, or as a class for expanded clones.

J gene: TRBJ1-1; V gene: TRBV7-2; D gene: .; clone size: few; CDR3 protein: CASSRGRNLNTEAFF; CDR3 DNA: TGTGCCAGCAGCCGAGGACGGAACTTGAACACTGAAGCTTTCTTT
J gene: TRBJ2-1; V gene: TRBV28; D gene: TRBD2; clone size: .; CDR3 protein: CATGGVSSYNEQFF; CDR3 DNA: TGTGCCACGGGGGGAGTTAGCTCCTACAATGAGCAGTTCTTC
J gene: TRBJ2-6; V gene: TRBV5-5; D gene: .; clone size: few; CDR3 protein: CASSPGVSGANVLTF; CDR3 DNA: TGTGCCAGCAGCCCCGGAGTCTCTGGGGCCAACGTCCTGACTTTC
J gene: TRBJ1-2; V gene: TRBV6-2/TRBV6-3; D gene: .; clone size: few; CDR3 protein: CASSWDTWTSNYGYTF; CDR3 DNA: TGTGCCAGCAGTTGGGACACCTGGACATCTAACTATGGCTACACCTTC
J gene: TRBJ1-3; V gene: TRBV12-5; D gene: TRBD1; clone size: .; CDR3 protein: CASGPEGTGYF; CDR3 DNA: TGTGCTAGTGGTCCGGAGGGGACAGGGTATTTT
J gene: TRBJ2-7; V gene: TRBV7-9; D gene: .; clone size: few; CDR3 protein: CASSLITEDLYF; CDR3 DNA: TGTGCCAGCAGCTTAATTACTGAGGATTTGTACTTC
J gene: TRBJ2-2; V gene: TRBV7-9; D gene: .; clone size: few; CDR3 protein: CASSLSPDGRYSEELFF; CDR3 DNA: TGTGCCAGCAGCTTAAGCCCCGACGGGAGATATTCCGAGGAGCTGTTTTTT
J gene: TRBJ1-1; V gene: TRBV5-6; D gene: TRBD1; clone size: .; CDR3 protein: CASSVSGGRADF; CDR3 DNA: TGTGCCAGCAGCGTCTCAGGGGGTCGGGCGGATTTT
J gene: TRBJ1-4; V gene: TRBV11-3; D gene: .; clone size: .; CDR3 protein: CASSLDRGTNATNEKLFF; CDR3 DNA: TGTGCCAGCAGCTTAGATCGTGGGACAAATGCAACTAATGAAAAACTGTTTTTT
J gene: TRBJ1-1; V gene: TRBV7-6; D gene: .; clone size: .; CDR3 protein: CASSLPARGDPWNTEAFF; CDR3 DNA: TGTGCCAGCAGCTTACCCGCCAGGGGCGATCCTTGGAACACTGAAGCTTTCTTT
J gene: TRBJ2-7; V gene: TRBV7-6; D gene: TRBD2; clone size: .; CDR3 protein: CASSSTSGGAYEQYF; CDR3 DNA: TGTGCCAGCAGCTCGACTAGCGGAGGGGCCTACGAGCAGTACTTC
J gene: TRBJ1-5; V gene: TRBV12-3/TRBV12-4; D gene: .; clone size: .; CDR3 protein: CASSWAGLRGQPQHF; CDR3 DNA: TGTGCCAGCAGTTGGGCAGGACTCCGGGGTCAGCCCCAGCATTTT
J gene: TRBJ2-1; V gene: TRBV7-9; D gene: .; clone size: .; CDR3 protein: CASSLVVSNEQFF; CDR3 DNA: TGTGCCAGCAGCTTAGTAGTTAGCAATGAGCAGTTCTTC
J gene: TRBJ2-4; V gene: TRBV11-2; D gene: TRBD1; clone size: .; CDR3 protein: CASSFGTARGFGKNIQYF; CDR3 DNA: TGTGCCAGCAGCTTCGGGACAGCTCGGGGATTTGGCAAAAACATTCAGTACTTC
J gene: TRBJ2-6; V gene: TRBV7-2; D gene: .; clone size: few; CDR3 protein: CASSLMHSGANVLTF; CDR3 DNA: TGTGCCAGCAGCTTAATGCACTCTGGGGCCAACGTCCTGACTTTC
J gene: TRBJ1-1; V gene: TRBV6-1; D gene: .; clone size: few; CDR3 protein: CASALWRGDTEAFF; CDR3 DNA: TGTGCCAGCGCTCTTTGGCGGGGGGACACTGAAGCTTTCTTT
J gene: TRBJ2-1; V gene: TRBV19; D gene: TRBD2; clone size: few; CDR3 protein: CASSIDPRLAGLYNEQFF; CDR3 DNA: TGTGCCAGTAGTATAGATCCTCGGCTAGCGGGGCTTTACAATGAGCAGTTCTTC
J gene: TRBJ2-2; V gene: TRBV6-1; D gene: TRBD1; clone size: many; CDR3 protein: CASSEVRGRAGTGELFF; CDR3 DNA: TGTGCCAGCAGTGAAGTCAGGGGGCGGGCGGGCACCGGGGAGCTGTTTTTT
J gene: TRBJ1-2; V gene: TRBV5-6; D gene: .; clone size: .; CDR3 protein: CASSLVRQRPNYGYTF; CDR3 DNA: TGTGCCAGCAGCTTGGTAAGACAGCGACCTAACTATGGCTACACCTTC
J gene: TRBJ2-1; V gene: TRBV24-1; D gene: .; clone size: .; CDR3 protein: CATSEPPSIEQFF; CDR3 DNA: TGTGCCACCAGTGAACCGCCGAGCATTGAGCAGTTCTTC
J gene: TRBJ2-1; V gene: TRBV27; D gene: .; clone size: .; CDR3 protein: CATGWELDEQFF; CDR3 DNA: TGTGCCACCGGGTGGGAGTTGGATGAGCAGTTCTTC
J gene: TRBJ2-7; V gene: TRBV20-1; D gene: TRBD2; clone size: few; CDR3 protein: CSARDPRPSGAYEQYF; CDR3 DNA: TGCAGTGCTAGAGATCCCCGGCCTAGCGGAGCCTACGAGCAGTACTTC
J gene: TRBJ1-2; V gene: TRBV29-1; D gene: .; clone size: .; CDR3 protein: CSVVGEDGYTF; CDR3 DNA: TGCAGCGTTGTGGGAGAGGATGGCTACACCTTC
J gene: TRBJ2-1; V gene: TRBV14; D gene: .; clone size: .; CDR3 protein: CASSHASTSYNEQFF; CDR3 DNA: TGTGCCAGCAGCCATGCTAGTACCTCCTACAATGAGCAGTTCTTC
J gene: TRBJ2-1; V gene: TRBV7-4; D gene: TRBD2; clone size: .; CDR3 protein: CASSPRGGRHNEQFF; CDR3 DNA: TGTGCCAGCAGCCCCCGGGGGGGACGCCACAATGAGCAGTTCTTC
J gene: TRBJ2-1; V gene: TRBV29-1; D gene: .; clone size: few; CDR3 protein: CSVLPGLQSEQFF; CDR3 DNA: TGCAGCGTTCTTCCGGGACTGCAGTCCGAGCAGTTCTTC
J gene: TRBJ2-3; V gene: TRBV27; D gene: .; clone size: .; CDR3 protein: CASYGGYGADTQYF; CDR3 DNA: TGTGCCAGCTACGGCGGGTACGGGGCAGATACGCAGTATTTT
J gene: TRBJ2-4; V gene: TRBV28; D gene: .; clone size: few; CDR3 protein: CASSLKGGNIQYF; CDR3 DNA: TGTGCCAGCAGTTTAAAGGGGGGAAACATTCAGTACTTC
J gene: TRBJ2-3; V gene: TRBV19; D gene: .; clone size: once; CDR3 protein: CASSGQDKRDTQYF; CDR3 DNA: TGTGCCAGTTCAGGCCAGGACAAACGGGATACGCAGTATTTT
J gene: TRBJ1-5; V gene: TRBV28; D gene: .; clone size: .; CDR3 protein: CASGSNQPQHF; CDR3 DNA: TGTGCCAGCGGCAGTAATCAGCCCCAGCATTTT
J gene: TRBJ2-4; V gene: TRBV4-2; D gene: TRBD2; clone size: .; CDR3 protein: CASSQVLAGGLGQNIQYF; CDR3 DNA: TGTGCCAGCAGCCAGGTACTAGCGGGAGGCCTAGGCCAAAACATTCAGTACTTC
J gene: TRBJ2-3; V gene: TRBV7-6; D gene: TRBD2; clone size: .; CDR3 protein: CASSWGLAGELDTQYF; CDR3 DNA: TGTGCCAGCAGCTGGGGACTAGCGGGGGAATTAGATACGCAGTATTTT
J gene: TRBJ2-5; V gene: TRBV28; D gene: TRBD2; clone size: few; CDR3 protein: CASSRRSEIAGGETQYF; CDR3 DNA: TGTGCCAGCAGTCGGAGGTCGGAGATAGCGGGAGGAGAGACCCAGTACTTC
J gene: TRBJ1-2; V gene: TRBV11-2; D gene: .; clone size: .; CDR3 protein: CASSLWGENLIANYGYTF; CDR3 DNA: TGTGCCAGCAGCTTATGGGGGGAGAATCTAATTGCTAACTATGGCTACACCTTC
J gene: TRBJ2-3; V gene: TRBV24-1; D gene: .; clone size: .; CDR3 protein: CATSDLSGAAPGTQYF; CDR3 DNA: TGTGCCACCAGTGATTTATCGGGGGCGGCTCCCGGTACGCAGTATTTT
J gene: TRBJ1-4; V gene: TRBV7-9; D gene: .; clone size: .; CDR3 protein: CASSFEGELNEKLFF; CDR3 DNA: TGTGCCAGCAGCTTTGAAGGCGAGCTGAATGAAAAACTGTTTTTT
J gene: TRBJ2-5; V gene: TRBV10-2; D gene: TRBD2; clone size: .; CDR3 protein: CASRGPAGGPGETQYF; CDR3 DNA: TGCGCCAGCAGGGGGCCAGCGGGGGGGCCCGGAGAGACCCAGTACTTC
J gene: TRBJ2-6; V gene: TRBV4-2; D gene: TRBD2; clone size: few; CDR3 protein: CASSQRAAGVSGANVLTF; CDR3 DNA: TGTGCCAGCAGCCAAAGGGCCGCGGGGGTCTCTGGGGCCAACGTCCTGACTTTC
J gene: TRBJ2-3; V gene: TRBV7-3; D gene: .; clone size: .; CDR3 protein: CASSFGTTDTQYF; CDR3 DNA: TGTGCCAGCAGCTTCGGGACCACAGATACGCAGTATTTT
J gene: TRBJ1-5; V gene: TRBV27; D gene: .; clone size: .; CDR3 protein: CASSLSGQLWNQPQHF; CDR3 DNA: TGTGCCAGCAGTTTATCAGGACAGTTATGGAATCAGCCCCAGCATTTT
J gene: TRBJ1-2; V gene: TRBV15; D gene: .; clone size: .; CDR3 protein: CATSAPESNYGYTF; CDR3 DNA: TGTGCCACCTCAGCGCCGGAATCTAACTATGGCTACACCTTC
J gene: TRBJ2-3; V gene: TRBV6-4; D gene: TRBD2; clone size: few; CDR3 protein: CASSDSSGGTDTQYF; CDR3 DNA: TGTGCCAGCAGTGACTCTAGCGGGGGCACAGATACGCAGTATTTT
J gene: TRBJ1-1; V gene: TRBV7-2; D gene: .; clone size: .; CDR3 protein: CASSLVRTEEAFF; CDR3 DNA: TGTGCCAGCAGCTTAGTCCGGACAGAAGAAGCTTTCTTT
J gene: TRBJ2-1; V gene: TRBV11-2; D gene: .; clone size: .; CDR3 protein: CASSSPRPEGAYNEQFF; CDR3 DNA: TGTGCCAGCAGCTCACCGCGGCCCGAAGGCGCCTACAATGAGCAGTTCTTC
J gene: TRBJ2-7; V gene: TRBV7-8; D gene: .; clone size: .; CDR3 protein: CASSLRSPDEQYF; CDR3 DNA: TGTGCCAGCAGCTTAAGGTCACCGGACGAGCAGTACTTC
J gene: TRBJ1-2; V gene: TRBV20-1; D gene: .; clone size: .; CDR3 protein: CSARDPGSVDGYTF; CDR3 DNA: TGCAGTGCTAGAGATCCGGGGTCGGTCGATGGCTACACCTTC
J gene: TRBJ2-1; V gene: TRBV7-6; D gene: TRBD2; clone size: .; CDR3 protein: CASSPTGGSTYLDEQFF; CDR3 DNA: TGTGCCAGCAGCCCGACCGGGGGGTCAACTTATCTTGATGAGCAGTTCTTC